This T cell receptor beta chain was identified during a study of blood T cell repertoires in COVID-19. The method was immunoSEQ multiplex PCR; TCRdb's version includes in-frame clones alone and lacks a portion of them. This sample carries 200,000 to 300,000 clones, 88% of them seen once, and the ten largest clones take around 2.5%. The TCR comes from a woman aged 35 to 49 with acute COVID-19. Input material: PBMCs or T cells enriched from blood (not recorded which).

The CDR3 region has the DNA TGTGCCAGTAGAAGACAGGGGGCTTATGGCTACACCTTC. Its translation: CASRRQGAYGYTF. This chain connects TRBV19 to TRBJ1-2; 10 bases match TRBD1. V was clipped by 6 bases and J by 5 bases; unmatched bases: 3. Germline CDR1 LNHDA, CDR2 SQIVND (reference sequence). The CDR3 totals 13 residues.